A selection of T cell receptor beta chains follows, all from one sample in a study. TCRdb used MiXCR to reprocess the multiplex PCR reads, holding one entry per CDR3 protein. The repertoire consists of roughly 2,000 distinct CDR3 sequences, with approximately 17% occurring once and the leading ten covering less than 30%. Sequenced material: Tregs sorted from blood. The receptor set was obtained from a female donor with breast cancer. Each CDR3 is given with its conserved first and last residue. A D gene is named only where the DNA matches it firmly. Clone sizes are given selectively: once, few, many, or a class where the clone is expanded.

v_call	d_call	j_call	clone_size	cdr3_nt	cdr3_aa
TRBV12-3/TRBV12-4	-	TRBJ1-2	once	TGTGCCAGCGCACAAGGGTCCGCTACGGGATTCTACGGCTACACCTTC	CASAQGSATGFYGYTF
TRBV12-3/TRBV12-4	-	TRBJ1-2	medium-sized	TGTGCCAGCAGTTTCCCTGAGGGAGTGGGCTATGGCTACACCTTC	CASSFPEGVGYGYTF
TRBV12-5	-	TRBJ1-2	medium-sized	TGTGCTAGTGGTTTGGTACGGAGGGGAGTTATGGCTAACTATGGCTACACCTTC	CASGLVRRGVMANYGYTF
TRBV12-3/TRBV12-4	TRBD1	TRBJ1-2	-	TGTGCCTGCAGCGTAGGGACAGGCCTTGGCCACACCTTC	CACSVGTGLGHTF
TRBV12-3/TRBV12-4	-	TRBJ1-2	medium-sized	TGTGCCAGCAGTTCAGCAGGGGTAACGGGTGGCTACACCTTC	CASSSAGVTGGYTF
TRBV12-3/TRBV12-4	-	TRBJ1-2	-	TGTGCCAGCAGTTTTGCGCTGCTGGCGGGTAACGGCTGCACCTTC	CASSFALLAGNGCTF
TRBV12-3/TRBV12-4	-	TRBJ1-2	medium-sized	TGTGCCAGCAGTACAGGAACCAATGGCTACACCTTC	CASSTGTNGYTF
TRBV12-3/TRBV12-4	TRBD1	TRBJ1-1	few	TGTGCCAGCAGCCTTGACGGGACAGCTGAAGCTTTCTTT	CASSLDGTAEAFF
TRBV12-3/TRBV12-4	TRBD1	TRBJ1-2	medium-sized	TGTGCCAGCAGTTATGCCAGGACAGGGTTCGGCTATGGCTACACCTTC	CASSYARTGFGYGYTF
TRBV12-3/TRBV12-4	-	TRBJ1-2	-	TGCACCAGCAGCCTTGGGTCCTATGGCTACACCTTC	CTSSLGSYGYTF
TRBV12-3/TRBV12-4	-	TRBJ1-2	medium-sized	TGTGCCAGCAGTGCCGGTTACTATGGCTACACCTTC	CASSAGYYGYTF
TRBV12-3/TRBV12-4	-	TRBJ1-2	large	TGTGCCAGCACCCTGAACTTAGGGGAGGGCTACACCTTC	CASTLNLGEGYTF
TRBV12-3/TRBV12-4	TRBD1	TRBJ1-2	medium-sized	TGTGCCAGCAGCGACAGGGATAGCGGCTACACCTTC	CASSDRDSGYTF
TRBV12-3/TRBV12-4	-	TRBJ1-2	large	TGTGCCACCACAGCGATTGGGGCGAACTATGGCTACACCTTC	CATTAIGANYGYTF
TRBV12-3/TRBV12-4	-	TRBJ1-2	few	TGTGCCAGCAGTATCGGACGGGGTGCCCAATGGGGCTACACCTTC	CASSIGRGAQWGYTF
TRBV12-3/TRBV12-4	-	TRBJ1-2	medium-sized	TGTGTCACGAGCGAGCCAGATGGGCCCCGGGGAGATGGCTACACCTTC	CVTSEPDGPRGDGYTF
TRBV12-3/TRBV12-4	TRBD1	TRBJ1-2	medium-sized	TGTGCCAGCACCAATTGGGACAGAGACAATGGCTACACCTTC	CASTNWDRDNGYTF
TRBV12-3/TRBV12-4	-	TRBJ1-2	once	TGTGCCAGCAGTTTCGCAGCGAACTACGGCTACACCTTC	CASSFAANYGYTF
TRBV12-3/TRBV12-4	-	TRBJ1-2	large	TGTGCCAGCAGTTTGGACCGATTAGCTAACTATGGCTACACCTTC	CASSLDRLANYGYTF
TRBV12-3/TRBV12-4	-	TRBJ1-2	medium-sized	TGTGCCAGCAGTCTCGGGACACTCGCCTATGGCTACACCTTC	CASSLGTLAYGYTF
TRBV12-3/TRBV12-4	-	TRBJ1-2	medium-sized	TGTGCCAGCAACCTAGGAGGGTTTGGCTACACCTTC	CASNLGGFGYTF
TRBV12-3/TRBV12-4	-	TRBJ1-2	-	TGTGCCAGCAGCTTAGGCACTGGCTCGAGTGGCTACACCTTC	CASSLGTGSSGYTF
TRBV12-3/TRBV12-4	-	TRBJ1-2	-	TGTGCCGGCAGCCCCTCCACGGGAGACCCTAACTATGGCTACACCTTC	CAGSPSTGDPNYGYTF
TRBV12-3/TRBV12-4	-	TRBJ1-2	medium-sized	TGTGCCAGCAGTGTCTTTGGGGCCGTCTATGGCTACACCTTC	CASSVFGAVYGYTF
TRBV12-3/TRBV12-4	-	TRBJ1-2	medium-sized	TGTGCCAGCAGTTTAGGAAGCAGGGAGAGATCGTATGGCTACACCTTC	CASSLGSRERSYGYTF
TRBV12-3/TRBV12-4	-	TRBJ1-2	medium-sized	TGTGCCAGCAGTTTAGCGACGATTGACAGTCCCTATGGCTACACCTTC	CASSLATIDSPYGYTF
TRBV12-3/TRBV12-4	-	TRBJ1-2	medium-sized	TGTGCCAGCAGTTTCTCTGGTGGCTATGGCTACACCTTC	CASSFSGGYGYTF
TRBV12-3/TRBV12-4	TRBD1	TRBJ1-2	medium-sized	TGTGCCAGCAGTTATACCACCCCGACAGGGCACGGCTACACCTTC	CASSYTTPTGHGYTF
TRBV12-3/TRBV12-4	-	TRBJ1-2	medium-sized	TGTGCCAGCAGTTTAACCTTCAATGGCTACACCTTC	CASSLTFNGYTF
TRBV12-3/TRBV12-4	-	TRBJ1-2	medium-sized	TGTGCCAGCAAACCCGGGACATCTTATGGCTACACCTTC	CASKPGTSYGYTF
TRBV12-3/TRBV12-4	-	TRBJ1-2	large	TGTGCCAGCAGTTTAACAGTTAGCTATGGCTACACCTTC	CASSLTVSYGYTF
TRBV12-3/TRBV12-4	-	TRBJ1-2	-	TGTGCCAGCAGTTTCCAGGGCCTACTGACTGGCTACGCCTTC	CASSFQGLLTGYAF
TRBV12-3/TRBV12-4	-	TRBJ1-2	medium-sized	TGTGCCAGCAGCCCGTCCCGGACAGCCTCCTTAGGTGGCTACACCTTC	CASSPSRTASLGGYTF
TRBV12-3/TRBV12-4	-	TRBJ1-2	medium-sized	TGTGCCAGCAGTCCTGACAGTAATGGCTACACCTTC	CASSPDSNGYTF
TRBV12-3/TRBV12-4	-	TRBJ1-2	medium-sized	TGTGCCAGCAGTTTCCGGGTCAGCCATGGCTACACCTTC	CASSFRVSHGYTF
TRBV12-3/TRBV12-4	TRBD1	TRBJ1-2	hyperexpanded	TGTGCCAGCAGCCCGACCACCTCCGGGACAGAGTATGGCTACACCTTC	CASSPTTSGTEYGYTF
TRBV12-3/TRBV12-4	-	TRBJ1-2	many	TGTGCCAGCACCTACGACACCTATGGCTACACCTTC	CASTYDTYGYTF
TRBV12-3/TRBV12-4	TRBD1	TRBJ1-2	-	TGTGCCAGCAGACTGGACAGGGCGGGGAGCTACACCTTC	CASRLDRAGSYTF
TRBV12-3/TRBV12-4	-	TRBJ1-2	medium-sized	TGTGCCAGCACATACCGAACAGGTGGCTATGGCTACACCTTC	CASTYRTGGYGYTF
TRBV12-3/TRBV12-4	-	TRBJ1-2	medium-sized	TGTGCCAGCAGTTTAGGTCGACAGACTTATGGCTACACCTTC	CASSLGRQTYGYTF
TRBV12-3/TRBV12-4	-	TRBJ1-2	medium-sized	TGTGCCAGCACCTACGGTCTTACAGGCTACACCTTC	CASTYGLTGYTF
TRBV12-3/TRBV12-4	-	TRBJ1-2	-	TGTGCCGACAGTATACTCCTGAGCTATGGCTACACCTTC	CADSILLSYGYTF
TRBV12-3/TRBV12-4	-	TRBJ1-2	-	TGTGCCAGCAGCCAGACTGTATCCTCTGGCTACACCTTC	CASSQTVSSGYTF
TRBV12-3/TRBV12-4	-	TRBJ1-2	medium-sized	TGTGCCAGCAGTACACAGGGTATAAGGGATGGCTACACCTTC	CASSTQGIRDGYTF
TRBV12-3/TRBV12-4	-	TRBJ1-2	medium-sized	TGTGCCAGCAGTTTAGCGAGGGTGTCGAACTATGGCTACACCTTC	CASSLARVSNYGYTF
TRBV12-3/TRBV12-4	TRBD1	TRBJ1-2	-	TGTGCCAGCGGCGGGACAGTCCTACCAGGAGACTATGGCTACACCTTC	CASGGTVLPGDYGYTF
TRBV12-3/TRBV12-4	-	TRBJ1-2	medium-sized	TGTGCCAGCTCCCGAAACTATGGCTACACCTTC	CASSRNYGYTF
TRBV12-3/TRBV12-4	-	TRBJ1-2	medium-sized	TGTGCCAGCAGTTTAGGAGTTATCTCCGGTGGCTACACCTTC	CASSLGVISGGYTF
TRBV12-3/TRBV12-4	-	TRBJ1-2	few	TGTGCCAGCAGGACAGAGGGCCTTATGGATGGCTACACCTTC	CASRTEGLMDGYTF
TRBV12-3/TRBV12-4	-	TRBJ1-2	medium-sized	TGTGCCAGCAGTGCCCAGGCGGAGCACGATGGCTACACCTTC	CASSAQAEHDGYTF
TRBV12-3/TRBV12-4	TRBD1	TRBJ1-2	medium-sized	TGTGCCAGCACCCCGGACAGGATCCCCGCTGTTACCTATGGCTACACCTTC	CASTPDRIPAVTYGYTF
TRBV12-3/TRBV12-4	-	TRBJ1-2	medium-sized	TGTGCCAGCACCGAAGACAGCTATGGCTACACCTTC	CASTEDSYGYTF
TRBV12-3/TRBV12-4	-	TRBJ1-2	medium-sized	TGTGCCAGCAGTTTATATCTAGTTAACTATGGCTACACCTTC	CASSLYLVNYGYTF
TRBV12-3/TRBV12-4	-	TRBJ1-2	medium-sized	TGTGCCAGCAGTTTTAACCAGGGAGTACGGTATGGCTACACCTTC	CASSFNQGVRYGYTF
TRBV12-3/TRBV12-4	-	TRBJ1-2	few	TGTGCCAGCAGTTCCCCTCGGACGTACGACTATGGCTACACCTTC	CASSSPRTYDYGYTF
TRBV12-3/TRBV12-4	-	TRBJ1-2	medium-sized	TGTGCCAGCAGTTTACAGGGGATGGGCTATGGCTACACCTTC	CASSLQGMGYGYTF
TRBV12-3/TRBV12-4	-	TRBJ1-2	-	TGTGCCAGCGCAAGGGGCTGGGGCTACACCTTC	CASARGWGYTF
TRBV12-3/TRBV12-4	-	TRBJ1-2	large	TGTGCCAGCAGTTCATCGCGCGATGGCTACACCTTC	CASSSSRDGYTF
TRBV12-3/TRBV12-4	TRBD1	TRBJ1-2	once	TGTGCCAGCACCAGACAGGGAGGTTCGTATGGCTACACTTTC	CASTRQGGSYGYTF